This is a list of T cell receptor beta chains from one sample in a study of CD8+CD57+ T cells in acquired aplastic anemia. TCRdb passed the reads through MiXCR, listing each CDR3 protein once. The table includes 200,000 to 250,000 distinct CDR3 sequences, over 40% detected once. Sequencing was done on a sample of sorted CD4+, CD8+, or CD8+CD57+ T cells (not recorded which) from PBMCs. Receptor source: a human donor with aplastic anemia. The CDR3 runs from the conserved cysteine through the conserved F or W. D genes are given only for firm matches. Clone size is not always given. Where it is, it says once, few, many or a class for expanded clones.

cdr3_length	d_call	v_call	clone_size	j_call	cdr3_aa	cdr3_nt
15	.	TRBV19	few	TRBJ2-7	CASNPIRQGGEEQYF	TGTGCCAGTAACCCGATTCGCCAGGGGGGGGAAGAGCAGTACTTC
14	.	TRBV7-9	.	TRBJ1-1	CASSLVSRDTEAFF	TGTGCCAGCAGCTTAGTGAGTCGGGACACTGAAGCTTTCTTT
20	.	TRBV6-1	few	TRBJ1-6	CASSEAPLVGLGVSNSPLHF	TGTGCCAGCAGTGAAGCGCCGCTCGTCGGACTTGGGGTTAGTAATTCACCCCTCCACTTT
13	TRBD2	TRBV2	.	TRBJ2-7	CASSPGGVYEQYF	TGTGCCAGCAGCCCGGGAGGAGTCTACGAGCAGTACTTC
17	.	TRBV9	many	TRBJ2-7	CASAYRENPTTPYEQYF	TGTGCCAGCGCATACAGGGAGAACCCGACGACGCCCTACGAGCAGTACTTC
15	.	TRBV10-3	once	TRBJ1-2	CAISESLGFGDGYTF	TGTGCCATCAGTGAGTCCTTAGGGTTTGGGGATGGCTACACCTTC
13	.	TRBV10-3	.	TRBJ2-1	CAIRGSSMDEQFF	TGTGCCATCCGAGGCAGTAGTATGGATGAGCAGTTCTTC
16	TRBD1	TRBV4-2	many	TRBJ2-5	CASSHTGGSGQETQYF	TGTGCCAGCAGCCATACAGGGGGGTCGGGGCAAGAGACCCAGTACTTC
15	TRBD2	TRBV2	many	TRBJ2-3	CASSLGAGGTDTQYF	TGTGCCAGCAGTTTAGGAGCGGGGGGCACAGATACGCAGTATTTT
13	TRBD1	TRBV25-1	.	TRBJ2-7	CASSTRDSYEQYF	TGTGCCAGCAGCACCCGGGACAGCTACGAGCAGTACTTC
16	.	TRBV12-3/TRBV12-4	.	TRBJ1-5	CASSQASGAGNQPQHF	TGTGCCAGCAGCCAAGCCTCGGGCGCGGGCAATCAGCCCCAGCATTTT
14	TRBD1	TRBV7-8	many	TRBJ1-4	CASRSKRDSRELFF	TGTGCCAGCAGATCTAAACGGGACAGTCGGGAACTGTTTTTT
16	TRBD2	TRBV29-1	.	TRBJ2-3	CSVERLAGGVADTQYF	TGCAGCGTTGAACGTTTAGCGGGAGGTGTGGCAGATACGCAGTATTTT
13	.	TRBV2	many	TRBJ1-1	CASRQETPPEAFF	TGTGCCAGCAGGCAGGAGACTCCGCCTGAAGCTTTCTTT
19	TRBD1	TRBV7-3	many	TRBJ2-7	CASSLCWTGDYGASYEQYF	TGTGCCAGCAGCTTATGTTGGACAGGGGACTATGGCGCTTCCTACGAGCAGTACTTC
13	.	TRBV4-1	.	TRBJ1-2	CASSQPGNYGYTF	TGCGCCAGCAGCCAGCCAGGTAACTATGGCTACACCTTC
13	TRBD1	TRBV20-1	.	TRBJ2-2	CSARTGGAGELFF	TGCAGCGCAAGGACAGGGGGCGCGGGCGAGCTGTTTTTT
15	TRBD2	TRBV18	.	TRBJ2-1	CASSSFSGGGNEQFF	TGTGCCAGCTCGTCATTTAGCGGGGGCGGGAATGAGCAGTTCTTC
12	.	TRBV28	few	TRBJ2-7	CASSLAWGEQYF	TGTGCCAGCAGTTTGGCCTGGGGTGAGCAGTACTTC
19	.	TRBV3-1	few	TRBJ1-6	CASSQDQAGGKRPNSPLHF	TGTGCCAGCAGCCAAGATCAGGCCGGGGGGAAAAGACCTAATTCACCCCTCCACTTT
14	.	TRBV29-1	few	TRBJ1-4	CSACVDRAGGNCFF	.
11	.	TRBV6-4	few	TRBJ2-7	CASAVGHEQYF	TGTGCCAGCGCCGTAGGGCACGAGCAGTACTTC